The source of this TCR beta chain is a study of early T cells in non-severe SARS-CoV-2 infection. Across the whole study: Chains were not paired, and sequencing was done on bulk RNA from unsorted whole blood.

Germline V gene lookup returns CDR1 MNHEY and CDR2 SMNVEV (reference sequence). Trimming removed 6 bases from V and 3 bases from J, with 14 bases in between. This CDR3 is 14 amino acids long. Findings of the study overall: VDJdb-based annotation leaned toward anti-spike CD8 responses and missed private and CD4 specificities.

As to this clonotype: Its antigen is undetermined.

Attached unique molecular identifiers marked individual cDNA molecules. Each CDR3 protein gets one entry after TCRdb re-called the 5' RACE reads with MiXCR. The table shows approximately 88,000 distinct CDR3 sequences, with roughly 13% occurring only once. The gene calls are TRBV27 and TRBJ2-5; a weak D match, TRBD1 (7 bases). The sample consisted of whole blood. This clonotype originated in an adult who was a healthcare worker with PCR-confirmed SARS-CoV-2 infection or an uninfected control (not recorded which). DNA of the CDR3: TGTGCCAGCAGCCCAGGGGGGTTGGAAGAGACCCAGTACTTC. As protein: CASSPGGLEETQYF.